Each of the 19 T cell receptor beta chains below was sequenced from the same sample in a study of blood T cell repertoires in COVID-19. Generated by immunoSEQ multiplex PCR, the TCRdb table keeps only in-frame clones and is missing some. The sample holds 130,000 to 150,000 clones, around 90% seen once. Sequenced material: PBMCs or T cells enriched from blood (not recorded which). All receptors come from a middle-aged woman who had been exposed to COVID-19.

The V gene is TRBV28, the J gene TRBJ1-2; 7 nucleotides line up with TRBD1. CDR1 MDHEN and CDR2 SYDVKM come from the germline V gene. The CDR3 runs to 13 residues. J gave up 8 bases and V 3 bases, and 6 bases lay outside the gene matches. CDR3 bases: TGTGCCAGCAGTTTCCAGGGGGACGGGGGCTACACCTTC. Translation: CASSFQGDGGYTF.

This chain joins TRBV4-1 and TRBJ1-5; no clear D gene. V was pared by 4 bases and J by 0 bases, with 10 bases between. This CDR3 is 15 amino acids long. The germline gives CDR1 MGHRA, CDR2 YSYEKL. In DNA, the CDR3 is TGCGCCAGCAGCCGGGAGGACTATAGCAATCAGCCCCAGCATTTT. Its translation is CASSREDYSNQPQHF.

This clone was recorded only once. The chain couples TRBV18 to TRBJ2-7; TRBD2 agrees at 8 bases. The germline gives CDR1 KGHSH, CDR2 LQKENI. J gave up 2 bases and V 3 bases, and 3 bases lay outside the gene matches. The CDR3 is made up of 14 amino acids. The CDR3 DNA reads TGTGCCAGCTCACCTCGGGAGGGTGCCTACGAGCAGTACTTC. It yields the protein CASSPREGAYEQYF.

The rearrangement links TRBV5-6 to TRBJ1-2; the D is unclear. Trimming cost V 3 bases and J 4 bases, with 4 bases left between them. The CDR3 totals 11 residues. CDR1 and CDR2 (germline): SGHDT, YYEEEE. The CDR3 nucleotides read TGTGCCAGCAGCTCTCTCTATGGCTACACCTTC. This gives the protein CASSSLYGYTF.

The chain joins TRBV27 to TRBJ2-7; 14 bases are a match to TRBD2. CDR1 MNHEY and CDR2 SMNVEV come from the germline V gene (reference sequence). Germline trimming cut 2 bases from V and 4 bases from J; bases unmatched to any gene: 10. This CDR3 has 18 residues. The CDR3 nucleotides are TGTGCCAGCAGTTTACGGGGGACTAGCGGGAGTTTGGGGTACGAGCAGTACTTC. Translated: CASSLRGTSGSLGYEQYF.

This clone occurred many times. V gene TRBV7-6 combines with J gene TRBJ1-1, with 8 bases fitting TRBD1. The CDR3 sequence is 14 residues long. The germline V gene has CDR1 SGHVS and CDR2 FNYEAQ. Trimming at V came to 3 bases and at J to 4 bases, leaving 4 bases not matched to a gene. The CDR3 here is CASSFQQGGTEAFF. In DNA form, the CDR3 reads TGTGCCAGCAGCTTTCAACAGGGGGGCACTGAAGCTTTCTTT.

J is TRBJ2-1 and V is TRBV5-6, with D perhaps TRBD1 (6 bases). The V gene's germline CDR1 is SGHDT and CDR2 YYEEEE. The CDR3 sequence is 16 residues long. V gave up 4 bases and J gave up 4 bases, with 18 bases separating them. In nucleotides, the CDR3 is TGTGCCAGCAGCCAAAAAGGGGGACAAGAATACAATGAGCAGTTCTTC. This sequence encodes CASSQKGGQEYNEQFF.

The genes are TRBV21-1 and TRBJ1-2; the D segment call TRBD1 is taken from the table without a DNA check. TRBV21-1 is an annotated pseudogene. The CDR3 covers 16 residues. The CDR3 protein is CASSKVEQPPNYGYTF. Here the CDR3 DNA reads TGTGCCAGCAGCAAAGTGGAACAGCCACCTAACTATGGCTACACCTTC.

This rearrangement joins TRBV28 to TRBJ2-7; D remains unclear. The CDR3 sequence is 13 residues long. Germline-derived CDR1 and CDR2 are MDHEN and SYDVKM. V was shortened by 7 bases and J by 2 bases, with 12 bases between the two germline ends. The CDR3 DNA reads as TGTGCCAGCACCCTGCGGAGCCCCTACGAGCAGTACTTC. Its protein is CASTLRSPYEQYF.

This clone appeared a single time. The J gene is TRBJ1-1, the V gene TRBV11-3, with 7 bases lining up with TRBD1. Germline V CDR1 and CDR2: SGHNT, YENEEA. The CDR3 has 15 residues. The junction had 11 bases not matched to a gene; V was cut back by 5 bases and J by 5 bases. Written as DNA, the CDR3 is TGTGCCAGCAGCCCCGGACCCGACAGGGAAACTGAAGCTTTCTTT. Translation: CASSPGPDRETEAFF.

The CDR3 bases are TGTGCCAGCAGCACCAACAGGGGGTCCAACTATGGCTACACCTTC. Its translation: CASSTNRGSNYGYTF. The chain uses TRBV9 and TRBJ1-2; the match to TRBD1 covers 8 bases. Germline CDR1 and CDR2: SGDLS and YYNGEE. The CDR3 is 15 amino acids. Losses at the gene ends were 4 bases for V and 2 bases for J; bases not matched to a gene: 7.

J is TRBJ2-1 and V is TRBV9; 9 nucleotides match TRBD2. Trimming at V came to 3 bases and at J to 7 bases, leaving 5 bases not matched to a gene. CDR3 length: 14 residues. CDR1 is SGDLS and CDR2 is YYNGEE in the germline V gene. CDR3 in amino acids: CASSDLAGSNEQFF. The CDR3 DNA sequence: TGTGCCAGCAGCGACCTAGCGGGGTCGAATGAGCAGTTCTTC.

The chain has TRBV9 and TRBJ2-3; maybe TRBD1 (5 bases). Trimming pared 1 base from V and 0 bases from J, leaving 6 bases between. Germline values: CDR1 SGDLS, CDR2 YYNGEE. The CDR3 contains 14 residues. The CDR3, as DNA: TGTGCCAGCAGCGTAAGGACAAGCACAGATACGCAGTATTTT. Translation: CASSVRTSTDTQYF.

The chain couples TRBV28 to TRBJ1-1; 7 positions agree with TRBD1. After removal of 0 bases from V and 12 bases from J, the junction contained 4 bases not matched to a gene. Germline CDR1 is MDHEN and CDR2 is SYDVKM. The CDR3 has 12 residues. The CDR3 region is CASSLWDRRTFF. CDR3 in DNA: TGTGCCAGCAGTTTATGGGACAGGCGGACTTTCTTT.

The chain uses TRBV6-5 and TRBJ1-2; D may be TRBD1 (5 bases). Trimming took 4 bases from V and 11 from J, leaving 11 bases between them. Per the germline V gene, CDR1 is MNHEY and CDR2 is SVGAGI. The CDR3 contains 11 residues. Here the CDR3 DNA reads TGTGCCAGCAGTTCGGCAGGACAATACACCTTC. Protein: CASSSAGQYTF.

The chain employs TRBV19 and TRBJ1-5; 10 bases line up with TRBD1. From germline, CDR1 is LNHDA and CDR2 SQIVND (reference sequence). CDR3 length: 17 residues. Losses at the gene ends were 5 bases for V and 1 base for J; bases not matched to a gene: 8. CDR3 coding DNA: TGTGCCAGTAGTCGGACAGGGGGTGGTCGGAGCAATCAGCCCCAGCATTTT. Amino acids: CASSRTGGGRSNQPQHF.

This clone is a singleton in its sample. One end of the junction fails to match germline, which may point to a read error. V is TRBV2 and J is TRBJ2-7; 7 nucleotides line up with TRBD1. This CDR3 region has 14 residues. CDR1 and CDR2 (germline): SNHLY, FYNNEI. The CDR3 loop is CASGESTGAHEQYF. CDR3 coding DNA: TGTGCCAGCGGTGAATCCACAGGGGCCCACGAGCAGTACTTC.

This clone has just one count. The DNA for the CDR3 is TGTGCCAGCAGTGACAGCCAGGCAGATACGCAGTATTTT. Translated: CASSDSQADTQYF. The chain links TRBV6-4 to TRBJ2-3; D unclear. V lost 2 bases and J lost 4, with 7 bases in between. This CDR3 is 13 amino acids long. The V gene's germline CDR1 is MRHNA and CDR2 SNTAGT.

The gene calls are TRBV7-9 and TRBJ2-1, with a tentative D call TRBD1 (5 bases). The CDR3 extends over 18 amino acids. Germline loops: CDR1 SEHNR, CDR2 FQNEAQ (reference sequence). The V end was cut by 2 bases, the J end by 0 bases, with 17 bases between. The CDR3 region has the DNA TGTGCCAGCAGCTTATTTAAAGGACACCCTAACTCCTACAATGAGCAGTTCTTC. It codes for CASSLFKGHPNSYNEQFF.